This TCR beta chain is from a study of shared clonotypes between healthy human individuals. Measured with immunoSEQ multiplex PCR; TCRdb has only the in-frame clones, and not every one. The table has millions of clones, 90% to 95% seen once. J gave up 2 bases and V 3 bases, and 4 bases lay outside the gene matches. Germline V gives CDR1 KGHSH, CDR2 LQKENI. This CDR3 is built from 16 residues. Comments on this clone: Other DNA sequences within the sample encode an identical CDR3.

The genes are TRBV18 and TRBJ2-2, with TRBD1 matching over 9 bases. The origin of this receptor is a man younger than 35 in good health. The sample taken for sequencing was naive CD4+ T cells sorted from blood. The sample's subset: CD45RA+ positively selected. CDR3 nucleotides: TGTGCCAGCTCACCCCCGGGACAGGGAAACACCGGGGAGCTGTTTTTT. As protein: CASSPPGQGNTGELFF.